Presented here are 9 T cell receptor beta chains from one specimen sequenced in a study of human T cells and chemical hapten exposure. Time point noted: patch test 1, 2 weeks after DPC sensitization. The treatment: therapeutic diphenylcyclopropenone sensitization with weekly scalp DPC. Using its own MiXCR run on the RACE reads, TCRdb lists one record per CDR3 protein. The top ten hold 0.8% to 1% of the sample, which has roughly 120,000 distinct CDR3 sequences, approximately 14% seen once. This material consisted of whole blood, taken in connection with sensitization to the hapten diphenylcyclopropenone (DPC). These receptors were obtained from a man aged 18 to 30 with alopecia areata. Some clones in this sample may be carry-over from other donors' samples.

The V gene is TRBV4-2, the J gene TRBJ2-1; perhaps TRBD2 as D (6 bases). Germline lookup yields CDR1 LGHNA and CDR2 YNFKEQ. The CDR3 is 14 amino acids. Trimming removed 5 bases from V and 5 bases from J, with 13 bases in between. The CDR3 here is CASSGGLGDNEQFF. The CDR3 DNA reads TGTGCCAGCAGCGGGGGACTCGGCGACAATGAGCAGTTCTTC.

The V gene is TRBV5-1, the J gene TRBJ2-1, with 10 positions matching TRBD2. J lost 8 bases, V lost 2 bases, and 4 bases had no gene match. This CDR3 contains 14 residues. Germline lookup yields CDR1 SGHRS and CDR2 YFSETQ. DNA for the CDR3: TGCGCCAGCAGCTTTCTAGCGGGGGCTGATGAGCAGTTCTTC. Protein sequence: CASSFLAGADEQFF.

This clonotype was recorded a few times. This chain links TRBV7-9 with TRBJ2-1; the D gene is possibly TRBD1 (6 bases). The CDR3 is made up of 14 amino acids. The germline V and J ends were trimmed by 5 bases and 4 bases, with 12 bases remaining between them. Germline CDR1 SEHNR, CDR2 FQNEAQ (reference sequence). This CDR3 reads CASSPPGQYNEQFF. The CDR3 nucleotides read TGTGCCAGCAGCCCCCCAGGACAGTACAATGAGCAGTTCTTC.

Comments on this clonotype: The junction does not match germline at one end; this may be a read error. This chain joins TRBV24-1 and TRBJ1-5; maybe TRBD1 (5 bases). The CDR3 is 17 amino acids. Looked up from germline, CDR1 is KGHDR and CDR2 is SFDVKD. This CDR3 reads CATGDPATGPRNQPQHF. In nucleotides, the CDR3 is TGTGCCACCGGTGACCCCGCGACGGGGCCCCGCAATCAGCCCCAGCATTTT.

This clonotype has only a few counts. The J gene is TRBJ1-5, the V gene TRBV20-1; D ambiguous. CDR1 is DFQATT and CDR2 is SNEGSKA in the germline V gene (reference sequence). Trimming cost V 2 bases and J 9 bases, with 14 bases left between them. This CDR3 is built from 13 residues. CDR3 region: CSARQWGFLPQHF. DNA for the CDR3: TGCAGTGCTAGACAGTGGGGATTTTTGCCCCAGCATTTT.

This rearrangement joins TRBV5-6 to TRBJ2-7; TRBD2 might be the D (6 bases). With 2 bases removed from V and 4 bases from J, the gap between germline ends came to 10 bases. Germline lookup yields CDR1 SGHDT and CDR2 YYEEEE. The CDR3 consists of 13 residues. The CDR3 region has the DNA TGTGCCAGCAGCTTCGGAGGGTTGTACGAGCAGTACGTC. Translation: CASSFGGLYEQYV.

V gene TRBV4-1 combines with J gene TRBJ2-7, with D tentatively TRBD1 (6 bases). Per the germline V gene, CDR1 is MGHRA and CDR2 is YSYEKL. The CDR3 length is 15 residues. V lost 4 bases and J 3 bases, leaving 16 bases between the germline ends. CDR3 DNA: TGCGCCAGCAGCCCCTCCAGGGGCAGGGACTACGAGCAGTACTTC. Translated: CASSPSRGRDYEQYF.

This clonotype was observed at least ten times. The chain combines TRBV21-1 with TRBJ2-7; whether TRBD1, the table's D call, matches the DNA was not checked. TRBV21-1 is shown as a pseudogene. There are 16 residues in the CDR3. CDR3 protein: CASSKAADSSSYEQYV. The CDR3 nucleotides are TGTGCCAGCAGCAAAGCAGCCGACAGCAGCTCCTACGAGCAGTACGTC.

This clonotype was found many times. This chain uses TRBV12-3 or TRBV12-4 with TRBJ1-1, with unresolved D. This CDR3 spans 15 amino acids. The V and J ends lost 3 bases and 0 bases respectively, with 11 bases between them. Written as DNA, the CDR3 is TGTGCCAGCAGTTTCGACGGTACCATGAACACTGAAGCTTTCTTT. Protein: CASSFDGTMNTEAFF.